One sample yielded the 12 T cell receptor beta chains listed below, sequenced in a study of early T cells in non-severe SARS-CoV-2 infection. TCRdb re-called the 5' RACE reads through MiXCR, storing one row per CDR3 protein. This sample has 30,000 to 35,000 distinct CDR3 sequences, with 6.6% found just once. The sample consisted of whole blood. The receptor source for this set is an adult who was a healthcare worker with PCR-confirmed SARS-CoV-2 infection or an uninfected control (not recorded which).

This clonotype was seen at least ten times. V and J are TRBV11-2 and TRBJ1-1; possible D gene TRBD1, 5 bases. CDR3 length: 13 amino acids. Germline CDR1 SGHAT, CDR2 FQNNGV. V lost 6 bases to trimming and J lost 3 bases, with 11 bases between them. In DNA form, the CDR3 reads TGTGCCAGCAGTCCCGTGGGGGACACTGAAGCTTTCTTT. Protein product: CASSPVGDTEAFF.

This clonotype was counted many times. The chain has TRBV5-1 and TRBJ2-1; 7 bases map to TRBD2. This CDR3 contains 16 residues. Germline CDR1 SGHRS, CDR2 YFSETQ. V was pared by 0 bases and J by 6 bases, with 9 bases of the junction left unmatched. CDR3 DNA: TGCGCCAGCAGCTTGGTCAGGACTAGTCCAATCAATGAGCAGTTCTTC. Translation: CASSLVRTSPINEQFF.

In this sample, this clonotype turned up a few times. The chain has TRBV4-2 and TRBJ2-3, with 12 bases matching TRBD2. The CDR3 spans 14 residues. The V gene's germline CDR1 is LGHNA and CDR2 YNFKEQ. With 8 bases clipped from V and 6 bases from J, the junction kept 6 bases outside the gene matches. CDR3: CASGGTSGFDTQYF. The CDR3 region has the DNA TGTGCCAGCGGCGGGACTAGCGGGTTTGATACGCAGTATTTT.

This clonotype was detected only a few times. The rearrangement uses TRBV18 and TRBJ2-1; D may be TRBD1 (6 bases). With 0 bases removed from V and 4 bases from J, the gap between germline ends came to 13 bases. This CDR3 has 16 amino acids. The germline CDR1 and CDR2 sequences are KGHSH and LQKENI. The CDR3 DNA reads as TGTGCCAGCTCACCACCCGGGACATGGAGGTACAATGAGCAGTTCTTC. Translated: CASSPPGTWRYNEQFF.

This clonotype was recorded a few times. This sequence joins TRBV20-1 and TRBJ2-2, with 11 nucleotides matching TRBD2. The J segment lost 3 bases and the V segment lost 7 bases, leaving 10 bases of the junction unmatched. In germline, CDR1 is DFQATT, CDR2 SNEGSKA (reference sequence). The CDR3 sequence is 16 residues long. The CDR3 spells CSGWPLAGGYTGELFF. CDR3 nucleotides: TGCAGTGGCTGGCCCCTAGCGGGAGGTTACACCGGGGAGCTGTTTTTT.

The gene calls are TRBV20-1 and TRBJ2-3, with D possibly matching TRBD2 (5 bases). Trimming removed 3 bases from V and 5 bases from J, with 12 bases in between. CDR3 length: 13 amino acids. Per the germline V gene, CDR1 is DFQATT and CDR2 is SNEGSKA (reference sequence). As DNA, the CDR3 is TGCAGTGCTAGCCCCGGGGTGGGAGATACGCAGTATTTT. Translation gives CSASPGVGDTQYF.

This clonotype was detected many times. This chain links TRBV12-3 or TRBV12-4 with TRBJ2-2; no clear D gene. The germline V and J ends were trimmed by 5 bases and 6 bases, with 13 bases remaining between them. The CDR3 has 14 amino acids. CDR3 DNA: TGTGCCAGCAGTCCCTGGGCTACCGCCGGGGAGCTGTTTTTT. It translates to CASSPWATAGELFF.

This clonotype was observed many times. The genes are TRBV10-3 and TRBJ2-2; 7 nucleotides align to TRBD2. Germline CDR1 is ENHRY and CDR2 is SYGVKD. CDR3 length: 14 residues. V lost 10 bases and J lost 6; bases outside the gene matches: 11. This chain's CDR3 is CASSGIGPSGELFF. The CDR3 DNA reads TGTGCCAGCAGCGGGATAGGTCCTTCCGGGGAGCTGTTTTTT.

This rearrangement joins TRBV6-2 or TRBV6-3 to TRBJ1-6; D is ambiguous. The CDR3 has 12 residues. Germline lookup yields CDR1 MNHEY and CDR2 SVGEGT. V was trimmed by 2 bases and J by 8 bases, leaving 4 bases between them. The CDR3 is CASSYMDSPLHF. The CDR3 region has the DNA TGTGCCAGCAGTTACATGGATTCACCCCTCCACTTT.

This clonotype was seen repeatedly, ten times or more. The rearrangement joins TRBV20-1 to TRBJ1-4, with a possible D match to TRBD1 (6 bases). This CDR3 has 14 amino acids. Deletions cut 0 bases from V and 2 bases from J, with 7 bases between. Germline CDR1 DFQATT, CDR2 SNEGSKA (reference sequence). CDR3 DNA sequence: TGCAGTGCTAGAGATCAGGGGACTAATGAAAAACTGTTTTTT. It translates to CSARDQGTNEKLFF.

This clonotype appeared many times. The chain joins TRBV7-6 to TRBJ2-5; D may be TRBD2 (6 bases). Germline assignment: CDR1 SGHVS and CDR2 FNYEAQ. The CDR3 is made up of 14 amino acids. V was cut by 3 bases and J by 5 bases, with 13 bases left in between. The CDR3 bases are TGTGCCAGCAGCTTTTTCGGGGGAAGGGAGACCCAGTACTTC. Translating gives CASSFFGGRETQYF.

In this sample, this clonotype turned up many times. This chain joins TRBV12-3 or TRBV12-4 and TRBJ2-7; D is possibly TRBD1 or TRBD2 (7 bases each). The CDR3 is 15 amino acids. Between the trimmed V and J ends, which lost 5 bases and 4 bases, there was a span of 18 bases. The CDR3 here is CASSAVAGGGYEQYF. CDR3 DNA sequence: TGTGCCAGCAGTGCCGTGGCAGGGGGGGGTTACGAGCAGTACTTC.